What follows are 20 T cell receptor beta chains derived from one specimen sequenced in a study of CD8+CD57+ T cells in acquired aplastic anemia (dated by TCRdb to the late 2010s). Instrument on record: Illumina HiSeq 2000. Profiling of TCR beta VDJ combinations and CDR3 sequences used genomic DNA as the template. TCRdb cleaned the public reads at Q25 with fastp, built clones with MiXCR and kept in-frame beta chains. Every CDR3 protein is listed once, alongside the most common genes and DNA of its rows. The sample table contains approximately 150,000 distinct CDR3 sequences; only one count was recorded for around 43% of them. Roughly 3.2% of the sample comes from the top ten. Flow cytometry had shown CD8+CD57+ cell expansion in the patients selected for sequencing. The specimen sequenced was sorted CD4+, CD8+, or CD8+CD57+ T cells (not recorded which) from PBMCs. The receptors stem from a human donor with aplastic anemia.

This clonotype was observed a few times. The gene calls are TRBV28 and TRBJ1-1; D ambiguous. Trimming left V 4 bases short and J 4 bases short, with 22 bases between. Germline-derived CDR1 and CDR2 are MDHEN and SYDVKM. The CDR3 is 17 amino acids. The CDR3 DNA reads as TGTGCCAGCAGTTCTCCGGGTGGGAGCGGTGAGTTCACTGAAGCTTTCTTT. Translating it yields CASSSPGGSGEFTEAFF.

This chain connects TRBV6-1 to TRBJ2-7, with D perhaps TRBD1 (7 bases). The V gene's germline CDR1 is MNHNS and CDR2 SASEGT. The V gene lost 4 bases and the J gene lost 6 bases, with 19 bases spanning the gap. The CDR3 has 15 residues. The CDR3 DNA reads TGTGCCAGCAGTGCTTCGGGACAGCAGGGGGGCGAGCAGTACTTC. Translation gives CASSASGQQGGEQYF.

This clonotype was detected many times. The V and J genes are TRBV5-1 and TRBJ2-3; 10 nucleotides line up with TRBD1. This CDR3 is 15 amino acids long. Trimming removed 1 base from V and 4 bases from J; junction bases left unmatched: 3. Germline lookup yields CDR1 SGHRS and CDR2 YFSETQ. CDR3 loop: CASSLWDRGSDTQYF. CDR3 nucleotides: TGCGCCAGCAGCTTGTGGGACAGGGGTTCAGATACGCAGTATTTT.

The CDR3 reads CASGPSLNSEQFF. The DNA of the CDR3 is TGCGCCAGCGGGCCCTCTCTGAATTCGGAGCAGTTCTTC. The V and J genes are TRBV4-3 and TRBJ2-1; the D is unclear. The germline CDR1 and CDR2 sequences are LGHNA and YSLEER. This CDR3 is built from 13 residues. V was shortened by 8 bases and J by 10 bases, with 18 bases between the two germline ends.

This clonotype was observed many times. The V call is TRBV7-9, the J call TRBJ1-4; 11 bases align to TRBD1. This CDR3 contains 16 residues. The V gene end was trimmed by 4 bases and the J gene end by 7 bases; junction bases not matched to a gene: 8. The germline gives CDR1 SEHNR, CDR2 FQNEAQ (reference sequence). CDR3 loop: CASSSPGTGGSEKLFF. The CDR3 nucleotides are TGTGCCAGCAGCTCCCCAGGGACAGGGGGAAGTGAAAAACTGTTTTTT.

Turning to this clonotype: A much more abundant neighbour one base away suggests this may be a read error. This sequence joins TRBV7-2 and TRBJ1-4; D gene unclear. The CDR3 is 14 residues long. Germline lookup yields CDR1 SGHTA and CDR2 FQGNSA. The V gene lost 1 base and the J gene lost 7 bases, with 10 bases spanning the gap. CDR3 coding DNA: TGTGCCAGCAGCTTAGGGCGGCCTAGTGAAAAACTGTTTTTT. Encoded protein: CASSLGRPSEKLFF.

This clonotype was seen ten or more times. In nucleotides, the CDR3 is TGTGCCAGTAGTATCTATCGGGGACAGGGCCTTGGAAACACCATATATTTT. Its protein product is CASSIYRGQGLGNTIYF. The rearrangement uses TRBV19 and TRBJ1-3; 9 nucleotides align to TRBD1. Unmatched junction bases numbered 9, after V lost 3 bases and J lost 3 bases. Looked up from germline, CDR1 is LNHDA and CDR2 is SQIVND (reference sequence). The CDR3 has 17 residues.

A word on this clonotype: No DNA is shown, since the ends of the CDR3 on it are uncertain; the CDR3 is the one TCRdb lists. The V gene is TRBV6-1, the J gene TRBJ1-3. CDR1 is MNHNS, CDR2 SASEGT, per germline. The CDR3 spans 13 residues, counting both ends. The CDR3 loop is CASSVASGNTVYF.

The chain links TRBV19 to TRBJ1-6, with 7 bases matching TRBD1. The CDR3 extends over 15 amino acids. CDR1 and CDR2 from the germline V gene are LNHDA and SQIVND (reference sequence). The trim removed 4 bases at V and 10 bases at J, leaving 10 bases unmatched. The CDR3 DNA sequence: TGTGCCAGTAGTACGCCTGGGACAGAGGAATCACCCCTCCACTTT. This translates into CASSTPGTEESPLHF.

The CDR3 loop is CSAPGTTNEKLFF. Written as DNA, the CDR3 is TGCAGTGCTCCAGGAACAACTAATGAAAAACTGTTTTTT. This rearrangement joins TRBV20-1 to TRBJ1-4; D gene ambiguous. V dropped 5 bases and J dropped 0 bases, with 7 bases sitting between them. The CDR3 loop spans 13 amino acids. Germline V gene sequence: CDR1 DFQATT, CDR2 SNEGSKA (reference sequence).

The table lists this clonotype with a few counts. V is TRBV18 and J is TRBJ2-6; TRBD1 matches at 7 bases. Germline CDR1 KGHSH, CDR2 LQKENI. The CDR3 has 17 amino acids. V gave up 6 bases and J gave up 2 bases; unmatched junction bases: 10. The CDR3 sequence is CASSTKQGGPGANVLTF. Written as DNA, the CDR3 is TGTGCCAGCTCGACAAAGCAAGGGGGCCCTGGGGCCAACGTCCTGACTTTC.

V is TRBV4-1 and J is TRBJ1-4; possible D gene TRBD1, 6 bases. Germline V gives CDR1 MGHRA, CDR2 YSYEKL. This CDR3 is 15 amino acids long. Trimming took off 1 base at V and 3 bases at J, with 9 bases between the two ends. As DNA, the CDR3 is TGCGCCAGCAGCCAAGTGGGGGCGGCTAATGAAAAACTGTTTTTT. Its translation is CASSQVGAANEKLFF.

In its sample, this clonotype was seen many times. The chain joins TRBV2 to TRBJ1-6; D is ambiguous. Germline V lookup: CDR1 SNHLY, CDR2 FYNNEI. CDR3 length: 16 residues. Between the trimmed V and J ends, which lost 2 bases and 8 bases, there was a span of 16 bases. The CDR3 loop is CASSETVATGYSPLHF. The CDR3 nucleotides are TGTGCCAGCAGTGAAACGGTGGCAACCGGGTATTCACCCCTCCACTTT.

The chain recombines TRBV29-1 with TRBJ1-1; 8 positions agree with TRBD1. This CDR3 comprises 11 residues. V lost 7 bases to trimming and J lost 5 bases; unmatched junction nucleotides: 3. The germline gives CDR1 SQVTM, CDR2 ANQGSEA. The DNA for the CDR3 is TGCAGCGGGACAGGGCTGACTGAAGCTTTCTTT. The encoded protein is CSGTGLTEAFF.

Only one count was recorded for this clonotype. The V and J genes are TRBV2 and TRBJ1-4; unclear D gene. The CDR3 has 16 amino acids. V lost 4 bases to trimming and J lost 5 bases, with 17 bases between them. Looked up from germline, CDR1 is SNHLY and CDR2 is FYNNEI. The CDR3, as DNA: TGTGCCAGCAGTGGCCTTCTCGGGTCGGAGAATGAAAAACTGTTTTTT. It specifies CASSGLLGSENEKLFF. The complete variable domain, with remaining parts taken from reference TRBV2 and TRBJ1-4, reads EPEVTQTPSHQVTQMGQEVILRCVPISNHLYFYWYRQILGQKVEFLVSFYNNEISEKSEIFDDQFSVERPDGSNFTLKIRSTKLEDSAMYFCASSGLLGSENEKLFFGSGTQLSVL.

This clonotype was counted between two and nine times. The rearrangement joins TRBV18 to TRBJ2-1; a weak D match, TRBD2 (6 bases). Trimming removed 6 bases at V and 8 bases at J, with 11 bases between. CDR1 and CDR2 from the germline V gene are KGHSH and LQKENI. This CDR3 comprises 12 residues. CDR3 bases: TGTGCCAGCTCCGCTTCGGGGGATGAGCAGTTCTTC. Amino acid sequence: CASSASGDEQFF.

This clonotype was seen many times. The CDR3: CASSPGQQGEQYF. The CDR3 DNA reads TGTGCCAGCTCACCGGGACAGCAAGGCGAGCAGTACTTC. The V call is TRBV18, the J call TRBJ2-7, with TRBD1 matching over 7 bases. Germline V lookup: CDR1 KGHSH, CDR2 LQKENI. Trimming cost V 3 bases and J 6 bases; bases outside gene matches: 5. This CDR3 is built from 13 residues. Full variable domain (outside the CDR3, taken from reference TRBV18 and TRBJ2-7): NAGVMQNPRHLVRRRGQEARLRCSPMKGHSHVYWYRQLPEEGLKFMVYLQKENIIDESGMPKERFSAEFPKEGPSILRIQQVVRGDSAAYFCASSPGQQGEQYFGPGTRLTVT.

This clonotype was recorded at least ten times. This chain uses TRBV5-4 with TRBJ2-1; D might be TRBD1 (7 bases). CDR1 and CDR2 (germline): SGHNT, YYREEE (reference sequence). The CDR3 is 12 residues long. V was cut by 4 bases and J by 10 bases, with 12 bases left in between. The CDR3 is CASSPRGEEQFF. The CDR3, as DNA: TGTGCCAGCAGCCCCAGGGGGGAAGAGCAGTTCTTC.

In this sample, this clonotype turned up many times. The genes are TRBV12-3 or TRBV12-4 and TRBJ1-2; a weak D match, TRBD1 (6 bases). Trimming took 6 bases from V and 7 from J, leaving 12 bases between them. The CDR3 covers 12 residues. The CDR3 region has the DNA TGTGCCAGCAGCGGGGGGGCGCGTGGCTACACCTTC. It is translated as CASSGGARGYTF.

J is TRBJ1-5 and V is TRBV5-6, with 9 positions matching TRBD1. The V gene end was trimmed by 8 bases and the J gene end by 2 bases; junction bases not matched to a gene: 14. This CDR3 is 17 amino acids long. Per the germline V gene, CDR1 is SGHDT and CDR2 is YYEEEE. CDR3 residues: CASSIGRDRDGNQPQHF. CDR3 nucleotides: TGTGCCAGTAGTATAGGCCGGGACAGGGATGGCAATCAGCCCCAGCATTTT.